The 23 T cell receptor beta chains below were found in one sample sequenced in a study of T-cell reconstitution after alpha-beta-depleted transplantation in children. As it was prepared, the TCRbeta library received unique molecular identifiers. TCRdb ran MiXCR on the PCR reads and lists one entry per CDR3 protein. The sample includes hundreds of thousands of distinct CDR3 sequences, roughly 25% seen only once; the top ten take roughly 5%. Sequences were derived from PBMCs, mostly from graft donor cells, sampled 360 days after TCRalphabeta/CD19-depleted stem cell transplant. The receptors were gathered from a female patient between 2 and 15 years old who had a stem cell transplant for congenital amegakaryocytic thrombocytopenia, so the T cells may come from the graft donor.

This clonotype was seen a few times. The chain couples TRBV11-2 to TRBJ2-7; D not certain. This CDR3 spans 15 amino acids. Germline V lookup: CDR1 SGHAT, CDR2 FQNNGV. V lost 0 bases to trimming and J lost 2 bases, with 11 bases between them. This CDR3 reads CASSLEGRPAYEQYF. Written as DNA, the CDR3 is TGTGCCAGCAGCTTAGAGGGAAGGCCCGCCTACGAGCAGTACTTC.

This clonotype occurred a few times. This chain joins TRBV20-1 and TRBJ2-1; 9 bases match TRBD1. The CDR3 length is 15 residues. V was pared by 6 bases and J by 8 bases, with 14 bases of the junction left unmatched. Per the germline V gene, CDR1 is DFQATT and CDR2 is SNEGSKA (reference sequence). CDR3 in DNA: TGCAGTGCAACAAGTGGACAGGGGATGGTCGATGAGCAGTTCTTC. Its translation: CSATSGQGMVDEQFF.

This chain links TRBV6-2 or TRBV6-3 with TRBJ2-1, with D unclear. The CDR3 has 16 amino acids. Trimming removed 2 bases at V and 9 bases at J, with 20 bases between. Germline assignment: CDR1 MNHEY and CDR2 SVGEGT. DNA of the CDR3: TGTGCCAGCAGTTACCCACTCAAGCTAGAAGGTGCTGAGCAGTTCTTC. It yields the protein CASSYPLKLEGAEQFF.

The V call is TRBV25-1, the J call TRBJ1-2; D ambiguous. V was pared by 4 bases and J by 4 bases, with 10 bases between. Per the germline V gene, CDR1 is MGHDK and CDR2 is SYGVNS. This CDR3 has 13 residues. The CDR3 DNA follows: TGTGCCAGCAGTGGAGACACAGTCTATGGCTACACCTTC. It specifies CASSGDTVYGYTF.

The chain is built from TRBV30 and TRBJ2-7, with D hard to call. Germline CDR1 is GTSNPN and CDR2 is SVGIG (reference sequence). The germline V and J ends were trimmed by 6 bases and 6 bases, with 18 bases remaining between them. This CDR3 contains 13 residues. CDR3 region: CACQPRKTAEQYF. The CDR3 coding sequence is TGTGCCTGCCAGCCCCGCAAAACGGCCGAGCAGTACTTC.

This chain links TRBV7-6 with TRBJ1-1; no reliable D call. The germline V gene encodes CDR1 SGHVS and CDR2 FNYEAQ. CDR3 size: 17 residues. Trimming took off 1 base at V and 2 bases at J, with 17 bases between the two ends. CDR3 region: CASSLGGWKGCNTEAFF. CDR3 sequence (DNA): TGTGCCAGCAGCTTAGGGGGATGGAAAGGGTGCAACACTGAAGCTTTCTTT.

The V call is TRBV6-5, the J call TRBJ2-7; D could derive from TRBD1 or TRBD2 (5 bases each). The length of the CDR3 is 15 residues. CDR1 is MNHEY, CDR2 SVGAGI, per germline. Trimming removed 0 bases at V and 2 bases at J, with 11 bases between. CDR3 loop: CASSYSWDVTYEQYF. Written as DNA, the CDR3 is TGTGCCAGCAGTTACTCGTGGGACGTTACCTACGAGCAGTACTTC.

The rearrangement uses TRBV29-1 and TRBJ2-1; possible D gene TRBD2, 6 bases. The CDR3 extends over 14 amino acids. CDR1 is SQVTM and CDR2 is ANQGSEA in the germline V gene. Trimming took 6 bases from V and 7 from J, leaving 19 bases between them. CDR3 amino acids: CSVSRLVPRNEQFF. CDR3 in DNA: TGCAGCGTCTCCAGACTAGTCCCGCGGAATGAGCAGTTCTTC.

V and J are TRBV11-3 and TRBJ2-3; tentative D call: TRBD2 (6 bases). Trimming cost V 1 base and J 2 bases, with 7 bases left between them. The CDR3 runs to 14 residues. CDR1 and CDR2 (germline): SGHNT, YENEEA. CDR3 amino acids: CASSLGGVTDTQYF. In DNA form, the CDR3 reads TGTGCCAGCAGCTTAGGGGGGGTCACAGATACGCAGTATTTT.

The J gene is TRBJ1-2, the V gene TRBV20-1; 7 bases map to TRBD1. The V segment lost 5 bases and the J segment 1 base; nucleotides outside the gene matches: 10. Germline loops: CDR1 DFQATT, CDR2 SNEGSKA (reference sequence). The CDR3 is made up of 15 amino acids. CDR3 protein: CSAGDSPLNNYGYTF. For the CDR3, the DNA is TGCAGTGCTGGGGACAGCCCGTTAAATAACTATGGCTACACCTTC.

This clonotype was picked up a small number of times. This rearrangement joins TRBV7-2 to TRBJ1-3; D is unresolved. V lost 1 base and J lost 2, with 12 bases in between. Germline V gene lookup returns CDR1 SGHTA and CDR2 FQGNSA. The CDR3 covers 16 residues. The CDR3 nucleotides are TGTGCCAGCAGCTTAGGACGGGCTAAAACTGGAAACACCATATATTTT. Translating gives CASSLGRAKTGNTIYF. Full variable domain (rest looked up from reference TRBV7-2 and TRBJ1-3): GAGVSQSPSNKVTEKGKDVELRCDPISGHTALYWYRQSLGQGLEFLIYFQGNSAPDKSGLPSDRFSAERTGGSVSTLTIQRTQQEDSAVYLCASSLGRAKTGNTIYFGEGSWLTVV.

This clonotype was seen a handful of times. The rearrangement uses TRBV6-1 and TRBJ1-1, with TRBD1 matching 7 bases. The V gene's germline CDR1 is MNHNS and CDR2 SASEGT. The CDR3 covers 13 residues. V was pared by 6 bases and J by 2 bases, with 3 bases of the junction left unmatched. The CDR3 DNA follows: TGTGCCAGCAGCGACAGGGAAAACACTGAAGCTTTCTTT. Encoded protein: CASSDRENTEAFF.

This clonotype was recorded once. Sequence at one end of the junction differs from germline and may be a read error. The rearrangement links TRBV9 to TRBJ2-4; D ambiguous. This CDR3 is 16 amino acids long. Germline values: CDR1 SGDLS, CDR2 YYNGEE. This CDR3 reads CARSVGSLAAKNIQYF. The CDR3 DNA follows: TGTGCCAGAAGCGTAGGGTCACTGGCAGCCAAAAACATTCAGTACTTC.

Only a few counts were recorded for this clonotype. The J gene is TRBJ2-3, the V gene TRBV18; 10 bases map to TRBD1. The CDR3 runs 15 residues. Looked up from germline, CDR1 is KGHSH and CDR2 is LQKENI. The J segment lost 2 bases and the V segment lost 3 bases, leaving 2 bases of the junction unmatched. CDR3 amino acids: CASSPGQGSTDTQYF. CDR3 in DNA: TGTGCCAGCTCACCGGGACAGGGGTCCACAGATACGCAGTATTTT.

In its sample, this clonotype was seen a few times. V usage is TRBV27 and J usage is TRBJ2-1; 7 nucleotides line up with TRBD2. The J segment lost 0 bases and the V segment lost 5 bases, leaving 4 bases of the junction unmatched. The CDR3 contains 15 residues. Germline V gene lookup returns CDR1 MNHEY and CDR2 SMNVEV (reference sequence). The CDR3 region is CASSSSGYSYNEQFF. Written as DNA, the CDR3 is TGTGCCAGCAGTAGTAGCGGGTACTCCTACAATGAGCAGTTCTTC.

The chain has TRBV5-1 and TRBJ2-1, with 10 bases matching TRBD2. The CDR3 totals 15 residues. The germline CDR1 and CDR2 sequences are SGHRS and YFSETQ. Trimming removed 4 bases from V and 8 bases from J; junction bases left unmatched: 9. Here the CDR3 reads CASSQEAGGLDEQFF. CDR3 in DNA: TGCGCCAGCAGCCAAGAAGCGGGGGGGCTGGATGAGCAGTTCTTC.

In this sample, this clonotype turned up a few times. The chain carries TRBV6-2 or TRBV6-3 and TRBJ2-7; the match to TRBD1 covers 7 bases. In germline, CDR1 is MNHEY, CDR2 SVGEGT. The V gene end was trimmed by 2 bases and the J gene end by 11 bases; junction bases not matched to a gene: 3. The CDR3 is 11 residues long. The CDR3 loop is CASSYQGQKYF. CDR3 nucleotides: TGTGCCAGCAGTTACCAGGGACAGAAGTACTTC.

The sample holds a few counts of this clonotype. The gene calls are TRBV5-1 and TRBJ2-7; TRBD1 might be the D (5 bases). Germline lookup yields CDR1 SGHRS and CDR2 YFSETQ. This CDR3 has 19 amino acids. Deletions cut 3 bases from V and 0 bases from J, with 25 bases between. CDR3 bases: TGCGCCAGCAGCTCCTTTGAGGTTCCCTCGGACATCCGCTCCTACGAGCAGTACTTC. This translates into CASSSFEVPSDIRSYEQYF. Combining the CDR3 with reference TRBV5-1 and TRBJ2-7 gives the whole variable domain KAGVTQTPRYLIKTRGQQVTLSCSPISGHRSVSWYQQTPGQGLQFLFEYFSETQRNKGNFPGRFSGRQFSNSRSEMNVSTLELGDSALYLCASSSFEVPSDIRSYEQYFGPGTRLTVT.

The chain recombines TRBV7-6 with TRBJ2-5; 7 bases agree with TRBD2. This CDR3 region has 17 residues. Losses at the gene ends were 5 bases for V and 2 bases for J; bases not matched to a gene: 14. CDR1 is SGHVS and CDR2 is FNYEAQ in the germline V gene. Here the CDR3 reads CASSPTSGAGLQETQYF. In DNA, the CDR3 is TGTGCCAGCAGCCCCACCAGCGGGGCAGGGTTGCAAGAGACCCAGTACTTC.

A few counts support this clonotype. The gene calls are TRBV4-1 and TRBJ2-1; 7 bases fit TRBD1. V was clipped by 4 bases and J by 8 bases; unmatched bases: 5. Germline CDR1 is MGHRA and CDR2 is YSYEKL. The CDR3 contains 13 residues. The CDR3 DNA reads TGCGCCAGCAGCCGTACAGGGGCCGATGAGCAGTTCTTC. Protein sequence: CASSRTGADEQFF.

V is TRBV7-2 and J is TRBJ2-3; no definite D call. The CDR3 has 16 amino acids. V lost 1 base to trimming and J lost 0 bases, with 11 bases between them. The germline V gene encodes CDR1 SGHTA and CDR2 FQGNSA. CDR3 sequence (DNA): TGTGCCAGCAGCTTAGGTTTTCAGAGAAGCACAGATACGCAGTATTTT. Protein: CASSLGFQRSTDTQYF.

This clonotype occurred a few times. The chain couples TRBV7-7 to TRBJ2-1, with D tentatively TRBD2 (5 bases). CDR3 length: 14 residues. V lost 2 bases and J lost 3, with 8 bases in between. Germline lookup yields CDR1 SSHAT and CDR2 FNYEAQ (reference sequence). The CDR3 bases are TGTGCCAGCAGCTTAAGCGGAGACTACAATGAGCAGTTCTTC. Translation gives CASSLSGDYNEQFF.

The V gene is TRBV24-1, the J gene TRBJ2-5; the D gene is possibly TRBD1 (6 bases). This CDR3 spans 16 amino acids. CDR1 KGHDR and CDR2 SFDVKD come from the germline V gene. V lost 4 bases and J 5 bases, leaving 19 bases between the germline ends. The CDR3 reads CATSDPLTGFCETQYF. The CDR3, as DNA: TGTGCCACCAGTGACCCACTCACAGGGTTTTGCGAGACCCAGTACTTC.